These T cell receptor beta chains were read from a single sample in a study of lymphopenia after photon versus proton radiotherapy. The table came from immunoSEQ multiplex PCR; TCRdb's copy has only in-frame clones and leaves some out. The repertoire consists of tens of thousands of clones, with around 83% occurring once and the leading ten covering around 10%. The input for sequencing was peripheral blood, taken from a patient treated with proton-based radiotherapy. These receptors were taken from a woman aged 70-85 years with pancreatic cancer. Some clones in this sample may be carry-over from other donors' samples. CDR3s include the opening cysteine and the closing phenylalanine or tryptophan. A D gene is named only where the DNA matches it firmly. Clone size is given for some rows only: seen once, a few or many times, or a class if the clone is expanded.

TRBJ2-5 - - TRBV28 TGTGCCAGCAGCCTAGGGTGGGGGGTAGAGACCCAGTACTTC CASSLGWGVETQYF
TRBJ1-1 - - TRBV27 TGTGCCAGCAGTTTAAGGGCAGGGTACATGAACACTGAAGCTTTCTTT CASSLRAGYMNTEAFF
TRBJ1-1 - - TRBV7-2 TGTGCCAGCAGCTCCGGGCGTAGCACTGAAGCTTTCTTT CASSSGRSTEAFF
TRBJ1-2 - - TRBV7-8 TGTGCCAGCAGCTTAGGATCGGGTTACTATGGCTACACCTTC CASSLGSGYYGYTF
TRBJ1-2 - - TRBV11-2 TGTGCCAGCAGCCCCAACAGGTTCAACTATGGCTACACCTTC CASSPNRFNYGYTF
TRBJ1-1 - - TRBV6-1 TGTGCCAGCACCATCCTTTGGGCCCAAGGTGGCGAAGCTTTCTTT CASTILWAQGGEAFF
TRBJ1-1 - - TRBV29-1 TGCAGCGTTGAAGGGACAGCCAACACTGAAGCTTTCTTT CSVEGTANTEAFF
TRBJ1-1 - - TRBV10-2 TGCGCCAGCAGTGTAAAGGGGAACACTGAAGCTTTCTTT CASSVKGNTEAFF
TRBJ2-7 - - TRBV7-9 TGTGCCAGCAGCTTAGCACAGTCCTACGAGCAGTACTTC CASSLAQSYEQYF
TRBJ1-4 TRBD1 - TRBV5-1 TGCGCCAGCAGCTCAACGGGACAGAATGAAAAACTGTTTTTT CASSSTGQNEKLFF
TRBJ2-2 - few TRBV11-2 TGTGCCAGCAGCTTAGTCGCTAGCGAAACCGGGGAGCTGTTTTTT CASSLVASETGELFF